These 27 T cell receptor beta chains were sequenced from one sample in a study of T cell responses to AZD1222 COVID-19 vaccine. Clones were sequenced by immunoSEQ multiplex PCR, and TCRdb holds only the in-frame ones, with some missing. This table has roughly 150,000 clones, around 89% appearing once. Sample: peripheral blood, taken on day 0 of AZD1222 vaccination. The source is an adult in good health.

The DNA for the CDR3 is TGTGCCAGCAGCCTCAGGAGTAGCAATCAGCCCCAGCATTTT. As protein: CASSLRSSNQPQHF. This chain joins TRBV3-1 (or the pseudogene TRBV3-2) and TRBJ1-5; D ambiguous. Trimming left V 4 bases short and J 0 bases short, with 7 bases between. Germline V gives CDR1 LGHDT, CDR2 YNNKEL (reference sequence). The CDR3 covers 14 residues.

The chain links TRBV7-2 to TRBJ2-5; 8 positions agree with TRBD2. This CDR3 spans 16 amino acids. CDR1 and CDR2 from the germline V gene are SGHTA and FQGNSA. J lost 2 bases, V lost 2 bases, and 7 bases had no gene match. DNA for the CDR3: TGTGCCAGCAGCTTAACTTCCGGGAGGGGGCAAGAGACCCAGTACTTC. Protein: CASSLTSGRGQETQYF.

The chain is built from TRBV9 and TRBJ2-2; maybe TRBD1 (6 bases). Germline CDR1 is SGDLS and CDR2 is YYNGEE. The CDR3 sequence is 13 residues long. V was shortened by 5 bases and J by 3 bases, with 8 bases between the two germline ends. CDR3 amino acids: CASRTGHTGELFF. The CDR3 DNA sequence: TGTGCCAGCAGGACAGGCCACACCGGGGAGCTGTTTTTT.

V usage is TRBV7-9 and J usage is TRBJ2-2; TRBD2 matches 10 bases. Losses at the gene ends were 6 bases for V and 5 bases for J; bases not matched to a gene: 3. CDR1 is SEHNR and CDR2 is FQNEAQ in the germline V gene (reference sequence). The CDR3 runs 14 residues. The CDR3 nucleotides are TGTGCCAGCAGTTCTAGCGGGGGAACCGGGGAGCTGTTTTTT. Translation: CASSSSGGTGELFF.

The chain links TRBV5-4 to TRBJ2-7, with D perhaps matching TRBD1 (6 bases). The V end lost 5 bases, the J end lost 0 bases, and 15 bases lay between the germline ends. The CDR3 covers 15 residues. The V gene's germline CDR1 is SGHNT and CDR2 YYREEE (reference sequence). The DNA for the CDR3 is TGTGCCAGCAGTTCGACAGGATCCGGCTCCTACGAGCAGTACTTC. It encodes CASSSTGSGSYEQYF.

This chain uses TRBV9 with TRBJ2-7, with TRBD1 matching over 8 bases. Per germline, CDR1 SGDLS and CDR2 YYNGEE. The V gene end was trimmed by 0 bases and the J gene end by 1 base; junction bases not matched to a gene: 3. There are 15 residues in the CDR3. Here the CDR3 DNA reads TGTGCCAGCAGCGTAGAGACAGGGGTGTCCTACGAGCAGTACTTC. Translated: CASSVETGVSYEQYF.

In this sample, this clone turned up once. V is TRBV19 and J is TRBJ2-7; TRBD2 matches 7 bases. Trimming removed 3 bases from V and 4 bases from J; junction bases left unmatched: 9. CDR1 and CDR2 from the germline V gene are LNHDA and SQIVND (reference sequence). The CDR3 length is 15 residues. The CDR3 here is CASSIFAGARYEQYF. The DNA for the CDR3 is TGTGCCAGTAGTATTTTCGCGGGAGCACGGTACGAGCAGTACTTC.

This CDR3 is CSVERSRVKQFF. The CDR3 DNA reads TGCAGCGTTGAACGCTCACGGGTCAAGCAGTTCTTC. The V call is TRBV29-1, the J call TRBJ2-1; D gene uncertain. The CDR3 length is 12 residues. V lost 2 bases to trimming and J lost 11 bases, with 13 bases between them. The V gene's germline CDR1 is SQVTM and CDR2 ANQGSEA.

V gene TRBV4-3 combines with J gene TRBJ2-7, with 7 bases identical to TRBD2. V trimming: 1 base; J trimming: 0 bases; junction bases outside the gene matches: 3. Germline V gives CDR1 LGHNA, CDR2 YSLEER. The CDR3 has 15 residues. CDR3: CASSQGLASSYEQYF. The CDR3, as DNA: TGCGCCAGCAGCCAAGGACTAGCCTCCTCCTACGAGCAGTACTTC.

V usage is TRBV7-3 and J usage is TRBJ2-5; unclear D gene. Germline V CDR1 and CDR2: SGHTA, FQGTGA. The CDR3 is made up of 9 amino acids. Between the trimmed V and J ends, which lost 3 bases and 9 bases, there was a span of 2 bases. The CDR3 DNA follows: TGTGCCAGCAGCTTGTCCCAGTACTTC. Translated, it gives CASSLSQYF.

CDR3 sequence reads: CASSSLGGYGYTF. The CDR3 DNA is TGTGCCAGCAGCTCCCTGGGCGGCTATGGCTACACCTTC. The chain has TRBV7-2 and TRBJ1-2; D is undetermined. V lost 4 bases to trimming and J lost 4 bases, with 10 bases between them. Germline CDR1 reads SGHTA; CDR2 reads FQGNSA. The CDR3 runs to 13 residues.

The rearrangement joins TRBV28 to TRBJ2-3, with 7 positions matching TRBD2. The CDR3 is made up of 15 amino acids. Germline CDR1 is MDHEN and CDR2 is SYDVKM. V lost 3 bases, J lost 2 bases, and 5 bases stayed unmatched. The CDR3 sequence: CASSLGGRITDTQYF. The CDR3 DNA reads as TGTGCCAGCAGTTTGGGCGGGAGAATCACAGATACGCAGTATTTT.

The rearrangement joins TRBV4-3 to TRBJ1-2, with a possible D match to TRBD1 (5 bases). Trimming left V 4 bases short and J 4 bases short, with 16 bases between. This CDR3 region has 15 residues. The V gene's germline CDR1 is LGHNA and CDR2 YSLEER. The DNA for the CDR3 is TGCGCCAGCAGCCGTACCCGGGGGGGGATCTATGGCTACACCTTC. Translated: CASSRTRGGIYGYTF.

The rearrangement uses TRBV4-3 and TRBJ1-5; D gene uncertain. The CDR3 contains 13 residues. Trimming removed 3 bases at V and 8 bases at J, with 11 bases between. The germline gives CDR1 LGHNA, CDR2 YSLEER. The CDR3, as DNA: TGCGCCAGCAGCCAGGGTCCAGGAGAGCCCCAGCATTTT. Amino acid sequence: CASSQGPGEPQHF.

This clone has more than one count but fewer than ten. V and J are TRBV7-3 and TRBJ2-5, with unresolved D. Germline lookup yields CDR1 SGHTA and CDR2 FQGTGA. Between the trimmed V and J ends, which lost 2 bases and 3 bases, there was a span of 7 bases. The CDR3 has 13 residues. The CDR3 loop reads CASSLGPKETQYF. CDR3 nucleotides: TGTGCCAGCAGCTTAGGACCCAAAGAGACCCAGTACTTC.

V and J are TRBV5-1 and TRBJ1-6, with TRBD1 matching 7 bases. V lost 4 bases and J lost 6; bases outside the gene matches: 4. This CDR3 spans 14 amino acids. The germline V gene has CDR1 SGHRS and CDR2 YFSETQ. In DNA, the CDR3 is TGCGCCAGCAGCCTGGGACAGTTTAATTCACCCCTCCACTTT. Translation gives CASSLGQFNSPLHF.

CDR3 nucleotide sequence: TGTGCCAGCAGCCCGCGTGACAGGGTCTACGAGCAGTACTTC. Protein product: CASSPRDRVYEQYF. The chain links TRBV3-1 (or the pseudogene TRBV3-2) to TRBJ2-7; 7 bases map to TRBD1. J was trimmed by 3 bases and V by 4 bases; bases with no gene match: 6. Germline values: CDR1 LGHDT, CDR2 YNNKEL (reference sequence). The CDR3 loop spans 14 amino acids.

The rearrangement links TRBV18 to TRBJ2-7; D remains unclear. Germline V gives CDR1 KGHSH, CDR2 LQKENI. V lost 2 bases and J lost 0, with 5 bases in between. The CDR3 consists of 13 residues. In DNA form, the CDR3 reads TGTGCCAGCTCACCAGACTTCTCCTACGAGCAGTACTTC. This sequence encodes CASSPDFSYEQYF.

As concerns this clone: Germline and junction disagree at one end, which may indicate a read error. CDR3 loop: CASSIAGGHNSPLHF. The CDR3 nucleotides read TGTGCCAGCAGCATAGCAGGGGGGCATAATTCACCCCTCCACTTT. The V call is TRBV7-2, the J call TRBJ1-6; 7 nucleotides align to TRBD1. Germline values: CDR1 SGHTA, CDR2 FQGNSA. The CDR3 is 15 residues long. Drawing the rest from reference TRBV7-2 and TRBJ1-6, the complete variable domain is GAGVSQSPSNKVTEKGKDVELRCDPISGHTALYWYRQSLGQGLEFLIYFQGNSAPDKSGLPSDRFSAERTGGSVSTLTIQRTQQEDSAVYLCASSIAGGHNSPLHFGNGTRLTVT.

This clone has just one count. A junction boundary mismatches the germline segment, possibly from a read error. V gene TRBV18 combines with J gene TRBJ2-2; 7 nucleotides agree with TRBD2. This CDR3 contains 15 residues. Per germline, CDR1 KGHSH and CDR2 LQKENI. CDR3: CATSEEAGFTGELFF. CDR3 bases: TGTGCCACCTCAGAGGAAGCGGGGTTTACCGGGGAGCTGTTTTTT.

This sequence joins TRBV28 and TRBJ1-2, with D tentatively TRBD1 (5 bases). Trimming shortened V by 3 bases and J by 5 bases, and 13 bases separated the two germline ends. CDR1 and CDR2 (germline): MDHEN, SYDVKM. CDR3 size: 14 residues. In nucleotides, the CDR3 is TGTGCCAGCAGTTTCGAGAGGGGAGTGTATGGCTACACCTTC. Translated, it gives CASSFERGVYGYTF.

This chain connects TRBV5-1 to TRBJ2-2; D possibly corresponds to TRBD1 (5 bases). CDR3 size: 17 residues. CDR1 and CDR2 from the germline V gene are SGHRS and YFSETQ. Trimming pared 1 base from V and 3 bases from J, leaving 16 bases between. The CDR3 loop is CASSLRGQGIYTGELFF. CDR3 in DNA: TGCGCCAGCAGCTTGCGCGGCCAGGGCATCTACACCGGGGAGCTGTTTTTT.

The V and J genes are TRBV29-1 and TRBJ1-2; D unresolved. Looked up from germline, CDR1 is SQVTM and CDR2 is ANQGSEA. The CDR3 consists of 14 residues. V was cut by 7 bases and J by 6 bases, with 21 bases left in between. The CDR3 region has the DNA TGCAGCGCGGATTTCTGGGCAGAGAAGAATGGCTACACCTTC. This codes for CSADFWAEKNGYTF.

The V gene is TRBV5-1, the J gene TRBJ2-5; D may be TRBD2 (5 bases). This CDR3 has 15 residues. Germline V gene data show CDR1 as SGHRS and CDR2 as YFSETQ. V was shortened by 0 bases and J by 7 bases, with 16 bases between the two germline ends. CDR3 residues: CASSLALGGEGTQYF. The CDR3 DNA follows: TGCGCCAGCAGCTTGGCCCTGGGTGGAGAGGGGACCCAGTACTTC.

This sequence joins TRBV6-5 and TRBJ1-5, with D perhaps TRBD1 (5 bases). Germline loops: CDR1 MNHEY, CDR2 SVGAGI. The CDR3 covers 15 residues. Trimming cost V 7 bases and J 2 bases, with 15 bases left between them. The chain's CDR3 is CASNGGPWGNQPQHF. CDR3 bases: TGTGCCAGCAATGGGGGACCCTGGGGCAATCAGCCCCAGCATTTT.

The chain has TRBV7-2 and TRBJ2-3; unclear D gene. V was cut by 1 base and J by 0 bases, with 14 bases left in between. The CDR3 is 17 residues long. Germline V gene data show CDR1 as SGHTA and CDR2 as FQGNSA. Here the CDR3 DNA reads TGTGCCAGCAGCTTAGAACGACGCGGATCTAGCACAGATACGCAGTATTTT. Translation gives CASSLERRGSSTDTQYF.

Only a few counts were recorded for this clone. The chain employs TRBV6-1 and TRBJ2-3; 12 bases agree with TRBD2. This CDR3 contains 15 residues. Looked up from germline, CDR1 is MNHNS and CDR2 is SASEGT. The trim removed 2 bases at V and 4 bases at J, leaving 1 base unmatched. The CDR3 bases are TGTGCCAGCAGTGAACTAGCGGGAGGGCCAGATACGCAGTATTTT. It yields the protein CASSELAGGPDTQYF.